What follows are 21 T cell receptor beta chains derived from one specimen sequenced in a study of response to subunit inactivated influenza vaccine. Via MiXCR, TCRdb re-called the RT-PCR reads, giving one row per CDR3 protein. This table holds 400,000 to 650,000 distinct CDR3 sequences, roughly 7.9% found once. Specimen: PBMCs from blood, collected roughly 24 months after vaccination. These receptors were obtained from a man in his fifties or sixties who received an inactivated influenza vaccine.

This clonotype has at least ten counts. J is TRBJ1-1 and V is TRBV2, with 7 positions matching TRBD1. This CDR3 is 12 amino acids long. CDR1 and CDR2 from the germline V gene are SNHLY and FYNNEI. After removal of 11 bases from V and 3 bases from J, the junction contained 6 bases not matched to a gene. CDR3 region: CAGHRGDTEAFF. As DNA, the CDR3 is TGTGCCGGTCACAGGGGAGACACTGAAGCTTTCTTT.

This clonotype was observed many times. CDR3: CASSQEVRGKTEQYF. In DNA, the CDR3 is TGCGCCAGCAGCCAAGAAGTGAGGGGGAAAACCGAGCAGTACTTC. This chain joins TRBV4-1 and TRBJ2-7; tentatively, D is TRBD1 (6 bases). This CDR3 contains 15 residues. V was trimmed by 0 bases and J by 6 bases, leaving 15 bases between them. Germline CDR1 MGHRA, CDR2 YSYEKL.

The sample holds many counts of this clonotype. V gene TRBV7-8 combines with J gene TRBJ1-1; 12 nucleotides align to TRBD1. V lost 6 bases to trimming and J lost 4 bases; unmatched junction nucleotides: 6. The CDR3 runs to 15 residues. CDR1 is SGHVS and CDR2 is FQNEAQ in the germline V gene. CDR3 sequence (DNA): TGTGCCAGCAGTCCGGGACAGGGGGCTTTCACTGAAGCTTTCTTT. Amino acids: CASSPGQGAFTEAFF.

In this sample, this clonotype turned up a few times. DNA for the CDR3: TGTGCCAGCAGCTTAGGTGGGCGGGGTCCGGATTCACCCCTCCACTTT. It specifies CASSLGGRGPDSPLHF. The chain has TRBV7-9 and TRBJ1-6; no reliable D call. This CDR3 has 16 amino acids. V lost 1 base, J lost 8 bases, and 15 bases lay in between. Germline V gene sequence: CDR1 SEHNR, CDR2 FQNEAQ (reference sequence).

The chain is built from TRBV29-1 and TRBJ2-5, with 8 bases aligning to TRBD2. The CDR3 is 15 residues long. V shed 5 bases and J 7 bases; nucleotides not matched to a gene: 15. Germline lookup yields CDR1 SQVTM and CDR2 ANQGSEA. The chain's CDR3 is CSVLPSLAGRGTQYF. CDR3 DNA sequence: TGCAGCGTTCTTCCGAGTCTAGCGGGCAGGGGGACCCAGTACTTC.

V and J are TRBV29-1 and TRBJ2-5; D is unclear. With 3 bases removed from V and 7 bases from J, the gap between germline ends came to 12 bases. Germline V gene sequence: CDR1 SQVTM, CDR2 ANQGSEA. The CDR3 covers 12 residues. The CDR3 region is CSVEATVRTQYF. The CDR3 DNA follows: TGCAGCGTTGAGGCTACGGTGAGGACCCAGTACTTC.

This clonotype has just a few counts. The chain couples TRBV12-3 or TRBV12-4 to TRBJ1-1, with TRBD1 as a possible D gene (5 bases). The CDR3 consists of 14 residues. V gave up 5 bases and J gave up 5 bases, with 15 bases separating them. The chain's CDR3 is CASSRDSIGTEAFF. As DNA, the CDR3 is TGTGCCAGCAGTCGGGACTCAATAGGGACTGAAGCTTTCTTT.

This clonotype showed up just a few times. The chain employs TRBV28 and TRBJ1-5; D gene unclear. The CDR3 has 13 amino acids. In germline, CDR1 is MDHEN, CDR2 SYDVKM. The V end lost 2 bases, the J end lost 10 bases, and 12 bases lay between the germline ends. CDR3 DNA sequence: TGTGCCAGCAGTTTAGAGCTGCAGCGTCCCCAGCATTTT. Its translation is CASSLELQRPQHF.

This clonotype was seen at least ten times. The chain employs TRBV28 and TRBJ2-3, with a possible D match to TRBD2 (5 bases). The CDR3 length is 14 residues. The germline V gene has CDR1 MDHEN and CDR2 SYDVKM. V was shortened by 3 bases and J by 4 bases, with 11 bases between the two germline ends. CDR3 amino acids: CASSFGGRPDTQYF. DNA of the CDR3: TGTGCCAGCAGTTTCGGAGGTCGACCAGATACGCAGTATTTT.

This clonotype was picked up many times. This rearrangement joins TRBV27 to TRBJ2-7; 9 positions agree with TRBD1. CDR1 and CDR2 (germline): MNHEY, SMNVEV (reference sequence). This CDR3 has 15 residues. V was pared by 5 bases and J by 2 bases, with 7 bases of the junction left unmatched. In nucleotides, the CDR3 is TGTGCCAGCAGTAAACCGGGACAGGGCACCTACGAGCAGTACTTC. Translating gives CASSKPGQGTYEQYF.

Only a few counts were recorded for this clonotype. This sequence joins TRBV28 and TRBJ2-7; a weak D match, TRBD1 (6 bases). Germline assignment: CDR1 MDHEN and CDR2 SYDVKM. The CDR3 is 14 residues long. The V and J ends lost 6 bases and 1 base respectively, with 13 bases between them. The CDR3 DNA sequence: TGTGCCAGCAGAAACAGGGAAGGGTCCTACGAGCAGTACTTC. Translated: CASRNREGSYEQYF. The variable domain in full, with the rest retrieved from reference TRBV28 and TRBJ2-7, is DVKVTQSSRYLVKRTGEKVFLECVQDMDHENMFWYRQDPGLGLRLIYFSYDVKMKEKGDIPEGYSVSREKKERFSLILESASTNQTSMYLCASRNREGSYEQYFGPGTRLTVT.

This clonotype appeared a few times. CDR3 residues: CASKEGQGRFSYEQYF. DNA for the CDR3: TGTGCCAGCAAGGAGGGACAGGGGCGATTCTCCTACGAGCAGTACTTC. The chain joins TRBV6-1 to TRBJ2-7; 10 nucleotides match TRBD1. CDR1 and CDR2 (germline): MNHNS, SASEGT. V lost 7 bases, J lost 0 bases, and 9 bases stayed unmatched. CDR3 length equals 16 residues.

This clonotype was detected ten times or more. The chain employs TRBV7-2 and TRBJ2-3; tentatively, D is TRBD1 (6 bases). The CDR3 has 15 residues. From germline, CDR1 is SGHTA and CDR2 FQGNSA. V lost 3 bases, J lost 2 bases, and 12 bases lay in between. CDR3 DNA: TGTGCCAGCAGCTTGACAGGCCTTTCCACAGATACGCAGTATTTT. It specifies CASSLTGLSTDTQYF.

In this sample, this clonotype turned up a few times. The chain recombines TRBV6-2 or TRBV6-3 with TRBJ2-6; either TRBD1 or TRBD2 may fit D (6 bases each). Trimming cost V 7 bases and J 3 bases, with 16 bases left between them. Germline V lookup: CDR1 MNHEY, CDR2 SVGEGT. The CDR3 is made up of 16 amino acids. The CDR3, as DNA: TGTGCCAGCAAGTCGGGGGCAGGACTTGGGGCCAACGTCCTGACTTTC. This translates into CASKSGAGLGANVLTF.

This clonotype was seen at least ten times. The chain is built from TRBV9 and TRBJ2-7, with TRBD1 matching 9 bases. The CDR3 is made up of 14 amino acids. Germline V gene sequence: CDR1 SGDLS, CDR2 YYNGEE. With V trimmed by 3 bases and J by 6 bases, 7 bases remained unmatched. CDR3 nucleotides: TGTGCCAGCAGCGCCGGGACAGGGCCTTCCGAGCAGTACTTC. Its protein product is CASSAGTGPSEQYF.

This clonotype occurred a few times. The chain employs TRBV14 and TRBJ2-5, with TRBD2 identical over 8 bases. V was clipped by 1 base and J by 2 bases; unmatched bases: 27. The V gene's germline CDR1 is SGHDN and CDR2 FVKESK. This CDR3 contains 23 residues. This chain's CDR3 is CASSQAPSGSPFRVSQFQETQYF. The CDR3 DNA sequence: TGTGCCAGCAGCCAAGCCCCAAGCGGGAGTCCGTTCCGAGTTTCCCAGTTTCAAGAGACCCAGTACTTC.

V is TRBV24-1 and J is TRBJ2-5; 15 bases are shared with TRBD2. The CDR3 is made up of 17 amino acids. Losses at the gene ends were 4 bases for V and 5 bases for J; bases not matched to a gene: 7. CDR1 and CDR2 (germline): KGHDR, SFDVKD. The CDR3 nucleotides are TGTGCCACCAGTGAGGGGACTAGCGGGGGGTTTTGGGAGACCCAGTACTTC. Its translation: CATSEGTSGGFWETQYF.

The CDR3 bases are TGTGCCAGCAGCCAAAAAGCGGGATGGGGGGGAGAGACCCAGTACTTC. Translating it yields CASSQKAGWGGETQYF. The chain is built from TRBV4-2 and TRBJ2-5, with 7 bases identical to TRBD2. CDR1 and CDR2 (germline): LGHNA, YNFKEQ. The CDR3 length is 16 residues. With 2 bases clipped from V and 4 bases from J, the junction kept 10 bases outside the gene matches.

A few counts support this clonotype. The V gene is TRBV6-5, the J gene TRBJ2-1; the match to TRBD1 covers 11 bases. V dropped 0 bases and J dropped 9; count of bases not matched to a gene: 10. In germline, CDR1 is MNHEY, CDR2 SVGAGI. The CDR3 has 17 amino acids. CDR3: CASSYSRTGGSLPEQFF. DNA for the CDR3: TGTGCCAGCAGTTACTCGCGGACAGGGGGCAGTCTTCCTGAGCAGTTCTTC.

At least ten counts were recorded for this clonotype. The gene calls are TRBV7-8 and TRBJ2-1; 8 nucleotides line up with TRBD2. Germline CDR1 and CDR2: SGHVS and FQNEAQ. V dropped 0 bases and J dropped 7; count of bases not matched to a gene: 5. This CDR3 has 15 amino acids. The CDR3 bases are TGTGCCAGCAGCTTAGCGCGGGAGGCGGGAAATGAGCAGTTCTTC. Translating it yields CASSLAREAGNEQFF.

V gene TRBV12-3 or TRBV12-4 combines with J gene TRBJ2-1, with 9 nucleotides matching TRBD2. V was pared by 7 bases and J by 3 bases, with 7 bases of the junction left unmatched. The CDR3 loop spans 15 amino acids. CDR3 amino acids: CASKAGLANYNEQFF. The DNA of the CDR3 is TGTGCCAGCAAGGCCGGACTAGCGAACTACAATGAGCAGTTCTTC.